The table lists the clone carrying this TCR beta chain with many counts. The antigen remains unidentified. RNA transcripts served as the template for amplifying TCR beta CDR3 regions. The HTBI set primed first-round TCR CDR3 RT-PCR. TCRdb fed the multiplex PCR reads into MiXCR, producing one record per CDR3 protein. In the table there are fewer than 400,000 distinct CDR3 sequences, about 15% of which are singletons. This sample is part of a study of T cells in Graves' hyperthyroidism and ophthalmopathy. The V gene's germline CDR1 is SQVTM and CDR2 ANQGSEA. The CDR3 is 16 amino acids. V lost 4 bases, J lost 6 bases, and 12 bases stayed unmatched. Broader study findings: Ophthalmopathy was distinguished from stable hyperthyroidism by 13 V-J signatures.

The chain has TRBV29-1 and TRBJ2-7; 13 bases fit TRBD2. Specimen: blood. The receptor was derived from a man between 25 and 39 years old with Graves' hyperthyroidism. CDR3 region: CSVGTSGSTDPSEQYF. As DNA, the CDR3 is TGCAGCGTTGGGACTAGCGGGAGCACAGACCCATCCGAGCAGTACTTC.